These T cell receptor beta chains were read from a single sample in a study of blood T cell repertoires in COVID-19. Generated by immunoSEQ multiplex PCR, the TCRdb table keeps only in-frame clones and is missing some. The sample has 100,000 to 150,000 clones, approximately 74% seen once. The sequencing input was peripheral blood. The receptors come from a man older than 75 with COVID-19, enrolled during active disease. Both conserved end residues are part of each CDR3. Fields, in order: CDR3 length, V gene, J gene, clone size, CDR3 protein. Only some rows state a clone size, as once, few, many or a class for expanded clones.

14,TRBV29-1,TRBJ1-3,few,CSVQPGQVGNTIYF
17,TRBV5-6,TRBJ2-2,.,CASSFIAGGSGTGELFF
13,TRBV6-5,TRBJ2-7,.,CASSYGLGYEQYF
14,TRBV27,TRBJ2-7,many,CASTDEDSHYEQYF
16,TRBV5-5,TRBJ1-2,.,CASSLAYPGTNYGYTF
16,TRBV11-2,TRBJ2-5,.,CASSLALAGWQETQYF
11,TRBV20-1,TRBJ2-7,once,CSARTHLEQYF
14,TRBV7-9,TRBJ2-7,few,CASSLQGAAYEQYF
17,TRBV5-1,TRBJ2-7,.,CASSLAPLAGSNYEQYF
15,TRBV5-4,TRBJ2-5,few,CASSLPLAVQETQYF
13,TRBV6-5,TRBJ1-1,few,CASSYQSGREAFF
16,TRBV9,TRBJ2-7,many,CASTPVLAVSSYEQYF
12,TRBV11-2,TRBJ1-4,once,CPACRTNEKLFF
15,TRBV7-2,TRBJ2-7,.,CASSLASGAYYEQYF
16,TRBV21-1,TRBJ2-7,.,CASSIGRATRVGEQYF